One sample yielded the 20 T cell receptor beta chains listed below, sequenced in a study of blood T cell repertoires in COVID-19 (dated by TCRdb to about 2020). The method was the immunoSEQ multiplex PCR assay. TCRdb provides this immuneACCESS table in a form limited to in-frame rearrangements. Some clones are lacking; in checked studies, under half of them reflect an unresolved V gene, and why the rest are absent is not known. The sample contains over 150,000 clones, over 75% of them found a single time. The top ten clonotypes cover 0.63% of the sample. The specimen sequenced was peripheral blood. These receptors were collected from a man between 60 and 75 years old with COVID-19, enrolled during active disease.

In its sample, this clone was seen a few times. This rearrangement joins TRBV24-1 to TRBJ1-3, with D possibly being TRBD1 (6 bases). This CDR3 comprises 16 residues. Per the germline V gene, CDR1 is KGHDR and CDR2 is SFDVKD. Trimming left V 4 bases short and J 2 bases short, with 14 bases between. CDR3 loop: CATSDPSPGAGNTIYF. CDR3 in DNA: TGTGCCACCAGTGACCCCTCCCCAGGGGCTGGAAACACCATATATTTT.

The V gene is TRBV5-1, the J gene TRBJ1-2; D gene unclear. The length of the CDR3 is 15 residues. Per germline, CDR1 SGHRS and CDR2 YFSETQ. V was cut by 4 bases and J by 5 bases, with 18 bases left in between. The CDR3 coding sequence is TGCGCCAGCAGCCTTAGGGCGCCAGAGGGATATGGCTACACCTTC. Encoded protein: CASSLRAPEGYGYTF.

The genes are TRBV7-9 and TRBJ2-5; D possibly corresponds to TRBD1 (6 bases). V dropped 3 bases and J dropped 1 base, with 9 bases sitting between them. The V gene's germline CDR1 is SEHNR and CDR2 FQNEAQ (reference sequence). The CDR3 is 14 residues long. CDR3 nucleotide sequence: TGTGCCAGCAGCTTTGAAGGGGGCCAAGAGACCCAGTACTTC. Translation gives CASSFEGGQETQYF.

This clone occurred a few times. J is TRBJ1-1 and V is TRBV25-1, with no clear D. This CDR3 region has 14 residues. V was clipped by 1 base and J by 4 bases, with 10 bases between them. CDR1 is MGHDK, CDR2 SYGVNS, per germline. The DNA of the CDR3 is TGTGCCAGCAGTGAATTGGGTGACACCACTGAAGCTTTCTTT. Translation gives CASSELGDTTEAFF.

The chain's CDR3 is CATSDSGQGVRAFF. CDR3 sequence (DNA): TGTGCCACCAGTGATTCGGGACAGGGGGTGAGAGCTTTCTTT. The V gene is TRBV24-1, the J gene TRBJ1-1; 11 positions match TRBD1. CDR3 size: 14 residues. Germline V CDR1 and CDR2: KGHDR, SFDVKD. Trimming at V came to 2 bases and at J to 10 bases, leaving 5 bases not matched to a gene.

The chain joins TRBV10-3 to TRBJ1-2; TRBD1 matches 7 bases. Per the germline V gene, CDR1 is ENHRY and CDR2 is SYGVKD. With V trimmed by 3 bases and J by 6 bases, 7 bases remained unmatched. The CDR3 is made up of 14 amino acids. This CDR3 reads CAISDIGGKDGYTF. CDR3 nucleotides: TGTGCCATCAGTGATATAGGGGGCAAGGATGGCTACACCTTC.

This chain uses TRBV27 with TRBJ2-1, with TRBD2 matching 8 bases. The CDR3 sequence is 17 residues long. The germline V gene encodes CDR1 MNHEY and CDR2 SMNVEV (reference sequence). Trimming took 4 bases from V and 5 from J; bases not matched to a gene: 13. This CDR3 is CASSSYLSRGGNNEQFF. CDR3 bases: TGTGCCAGCAGTTCCTACCTGAGTCGGGGGGGCAACAATGAGCAGTTCTTC.

The chain recombines TRBV27 with TRBJ2-1, with D hard to call. Per the germline V gene, CDR1 is MNHEY and CDR2 is SMNVEV (reference sequence). The CDR3 loop spans 14 amino acids. The germline V and J ends were trimmed by 2 bases and 1 base, with 6 bases remaining between them. As DNA, the CDR3 is TGTGCCAGCAGTTTACGCAGTTCCTACAATGAGCAGTTCTTC. This gives the protein CASSLRSSYNEQFF.

The chain employs TRBV30 and TRBJ1-2; perhaps TRBD1 as D (6 bases). Germline CDR1 and CDR2: GTSNPN and SVGIG (reference sequence). The V end lost 0 bases, the J end lost 12 bases, and 23 bases lay between the germline ends. This CDR3 is 15 amino acids long. As DNA, the CDR3 is TGTGCCTGGAGTGTAGGCACAGGGCCGCCCCGGAGCGACACCTTC. Residues: CAWSVGTGPPRSDTF.

In DNA, the CDR3 is TGTGCCAGCAGCTCCCGGTCCCTAGCGGGGGGTAACACCGGGGAGCTGTTTTTT. Its translation: CASSSRSLAGGNTGELFF. J is TRBJ2-2 and V is TRBV7-8; the match to TRBD2 covers 11 bases. Germline lookup yields CDR1 SGHVS and CDR2 FQNEAQ. V lost 4 bases and J lost 2; bases outside the gene matches: 9. This CDR3 is 18 amino acids long.

This chain connects TRBV30 to TRBJ2-3, with no clear D. Germline-derived CDR1 and CDR2 are GTSNPN and SVGIG (reference sequence). There are 14 residues in the CDR3. The V gene lost 4 bases and the J gene lost 0 bases, with 11 bases spanning the gap. The CDR3 loop is CAWTRRKSTDTQYF. The CDR3 region has the DNA TGTGCCTGGACCCGCAGAAAAAGCACAGATACGCAGTATTTT. Variable domain in full (rest from reference TRBV30 and TRBJ2-3): SQTIHQWPATLVQPVGSPLSLECTVEGTSNPNLYWYRQAAGRGLQLLFYSVGIGQISSEVPQNLSASRPQDRQFILSSKKLLLSDSGFYLCAWTRRKSTDTQYFGPGTRLTVL.

In regard to this clone: The junction and the germline gene differ at one end; a read error may be behind it. This chain joins TRBV5-5 and TRBJ2-7; D is undetermined. The CDR3 is made up of 13 amino acids. Per the germline V gene, CDR1 is SGHKS and CDR2 is YYEKEE (reference sequence). The CDR3 sequence is CASSLGGLLLSGF. CDR3 coding DNA: TGTGCCAGCAGCTTGGGTGGGCTGCTCTTATCAGGCTTC.

The V gene is TRBV5-4, the J gene TRBJ2-2; a possible D gene is TRBD2 (5 bases). In germline, CDR1 is SGHNT, CDR2 YYREEE (reference sequence). This CDR3 has 15 amino acids. V lost 2 bases, J lost 0 bases, and 8 bases lay in between. CDR3: CASSFGGSNTGELFF. Here the CDR3 DNA reads TGTGCCAGCAGCTTTGGAGGTTCGAACACCGGGGAGCTGTTTTTT.

This clone occurred a few times. The genes are TRBV9 and TRBJ2-5, with D possibly TRBD1 on 6 matching bases. The CDR3 sequence is 15 residues long. Germline V gene sequence: CDR1 SGDLS, CDR2 YYNGEE. The germline V and J ends were trimmed by 0 bases and 5 bases, with 14 bases remaining between them. The CDR3 here is CASSVGLGARETQYF. The CDR3 DNA is TGTGCCAGCAGCGTAGGATTGGGGGCAAGGGAGACCCAGTACTTC.

The chain joins TRBV28 to TRBJ1-4; weak D call: TRBD1 (5 bases). Germline CDR1 reads MDHEN; CDR2 reads SYDVKM. V was shortened by 1 base and J by 6 bases, with 21 bases between the two germline ends. The CDR3 totals 18 residues. CDR3 loop: CASSLYALGGRIDEKLFF. CDR3 nucleotide sequence: TGTGCCAGCAGTTTATACGCGCTGGGGGGAAGGATCGATGAAAAACTGTTTTTT.

Of note for this clone: This specimen includes other DNA sequences encoding the same CDR3. The chain has TRBV28 and TRBJ1-5, with 8 bases matching TRBD1. CDR3 size: 15 residues. Germline assignment: CDR1 MDHEN and CDR2 SYDVKM. V dropped 7 bases and J dropped 4; count of bases not matched to a gene: 9. The CDR3 nucleotides are TGTGCCAGCACCCGGACAGGGTTGAGTAATCAGCCCCAGCATTTT. Residues: CASTRTGLSNQPQHF.

A single count supports this clone. This rearrangement joins TRBV30 to TRBJ2-1, with 7 bases matching TRBD2. There are 14 residues in the CDR3. Trimming at V came to 3 bases and at J to 7 bases, leaving 9 bases not matched to a gene. From germline, CDR1 is GTSNPN and CDR2 SVGIG (reference sequence). The DNA of the CDR3 is TGTGCCTGGAGGGGTGGCGGGAGTGAAAATGAGCAGTTCTTC. Its translation is CAWRGGGSENEQFF.

This CDR3 reads CASSYGSQGTEQYF. The CDR3 bases are TGTGCCAGCAGTTACGGATCACAGGGGACCGAGCAGTACTTC. The chain uses TRBV6-5 and TRBJ2-7, with TRBD1 matching 7 bases. Trimming at V came to 2 bases and at J to 6 bases, leaving 7 bases not matched to a gene. The length of the CDR3 is 14 residues. Germline-derived CDR1 and CDR2 are MNHEY and SVGAGI.

This clone was detected once. The chain couples TRBV7-3 to TRBJ2-5, with 8 bases fitting TRBD2. Trimming cost V 0 bases and J 5 bases; bases outside gene matches: 8. The CDR3 sequence is 16 residues long. Germline assignment: CDR1 SGHTA and CDR2 FQGTGA. The DNA of the CDR3 is TGTGCCAGCAGCTTAACGGGGGGCCTAGCGGGTGAGACCCAGTACTTC. Its protein product is CASSLTGGLAGETQYF.

This clone was found a few times. V is TRBV12-1 and J is TRBJ2-7; the D call TRBD2 from the table was never checked on the DNA. TRBV12-1 is noted as a pseudogene. CDR3 length: 17 amino acids. The CDR3 is CASSFGLAGDCFYEQYF. CDR3 sequence (DNA): TGTGCCAGCAGCTTTGGGCTAGCGGGAGATTGCTTTTACGAGCAGTACTTC.